This T cell receptor beta chain was sequenced in a study of cytomegalovirus exposure and HLA in healthy donors. Germline V gene sequence: CDR1 SGHNT, CDR2 YENEEA. V gave up 0 bases and J gave up 1 base; unmatched junction bases: 2. The CDR3 is 15 amino acids. PCR employed 60 Vbeta and 13 Jbeta primers. Sequencing was performed with immunoSEQ multiplex PCR; in TCRdb, only in-frame clones are kept and a portion is missing. In the table there are hundreds of thousands of clones, 65% to 80% of which are singletons. Study-level findings and limits: Among TCR beta chains, those listed as cytomegalovirus-associated numbered over 150. Prior analysis indicated that the majority of TCR beta V segments exhibited productivity approximately 87% or approximately 30% of the time. Reportedly, HLA-A and HLA-B alleles of most subjects were accurately predicted from TCR beta.

A note on this clone: Its specificity is unknown.

Donors consisted of healthy bone marrow donors. The origin of this receptor is a man in his forties in good health and CMV-seronegative. The chain couples TRBV11-3 to TRBJ2-7, with 8 bases aligning to TRBD1. The sequencing sample was made of PBMCs. The CDR3 protein is CASSLDGTGSYEQYF. DNA for the CDR3: TGTGCCAGCAGCTTAGATGGGACAGGTTCCTACGAGCAGTACTTC.